This is a list of T cell receptor beta chains from one sample in a study of blood T cell repertoires in COVID-19. Profiled with immunoSEQ multiplex PCR; TCRdb holds only in-frame clones, not every one. Seen here are around 200,000 clones, approximately 90% observed once, and the top ten hold about 1%. Sequenced sample: peripheral blood. The source is a woman aged 18-35 years who had recovered from COVID-19. Each CDR3 is given without its conserved first and last residue.

j_call: TRBJ1-4
v_call: TRBV20-1
cdr3_aa: GYRVGEKLF

j_call: TRBJ1-2
v_call: TRBV2
cdr3_aa: ASSERTGFDYGYT

j_call: TRBJ2-7
v_call: TRBV19
cdr3_aa: ATESGGGYEQY

j_call: TRBJ1-6
v_call: TRBV27
cdr3_aa: ASSLATGGGFSYNSPLH

j_call: TRBJ2-1
v_call: TRBV7-3
cdr3_aa: ASSLAGSTYNEQF

j_call: TRBJ2-3
v_call: TRBV10-1
cdr3_aa: ASSESGRTTTDTQY

j_call: TRBJ1-2
v_call: TRBV29-1
cdr3_aa: SVEEFQGPGGNYGYT

j_call: TRBJ1-5
v_call: TRBV27
cdr3_aa: ASSYGGSGQPQH

j_call: TRBJ1-2
v_call: TRBV4-3
cdr3_aa: ASSQRDRGESFYGYT

j_call: TRBJ2-3
v_call: TRBV6-4
cdr3_aa: ASSARTSGNWLTDTQY

j_call: TRBJ2-1
v_call: TRBV18
cdr3_aa: ASSRGSGNEQF

j_call: TRBJ2-3
v_call: TRBV5-1
cdr3_aa: ASSLANGGALEDTQY

j_call: TRBJ2-3
v_call: TRBV7-2
cdr3_aa: ASRPGQTTDTQY